Here is one TCR beta chain with its context. Its antigen target is currently unknown. No clone much larger than this one lies a single base away; base qualities are absent. On a MiSeq, deep resolution sequencing aimed for a depth between 1 in 1 million and 1 in 200,000 T cells, with each clonotype covered around 10x on average. TCR beta libraries were generated with the immunoSEQ hsTCRB Kit. In the source study's methods: Data were analyzed with ImmunoSEQ Data Assistant and ImmunoSEQ Analyzer, with V, D and J genes assigned per IMGT definitions. Clonality, with values ranging from 0 to 1, was calculated as one minus the normalized Shannon entropy of productive rearrangement frequencies. Only overrepresented clonotypes making up at least 0.05% of each patient's repertoire were included in the public clonotype analysis. Some 12 age-matched healthy donor repertoires from immuneACCESS served as clonality controls. The source is immuneACCESS, and TCRdb retained only in-frame sequences with V and J called. Part of the clones is not carried over; for the studies checked, unresolved V genes explain less than half of this, and the remainder is unexplained. Clonal size and the V and J genes are those of that table, whereas D and trimming came from the DNA. Within this sample are 85,000 or so clones, with 70% to 80% of them counted one time only. Around 5% of the sample lies in the top ten.

The junction carries 14 bases between V and J, which are trimmed by 4 bases and 1 base respectively. The CDR3 runs 16 amino acids, cysteine and phenylalanine included. The entry retains the CDR3 DNA only, 48 bases that are in frame from base 1. The germline V gene specifies MNHEY as CDR1 and SVGAGI as CDR2. The time point label corresponds to: about eleven months on ibrutinib. For TCR beta library preparation, about 1.8 micrograms of genomic DNA were isolated from cryopreserved PBMCs. Longitudinal blood samples from CLL patients on ibrutinib monotherapy underwent high-throughput TCR beta sequencing. The patients took part in an open-label, single-center phase 2 trial of ibrutinib monotherapy. The data belong to a study of cytotoxic CD8 clonotypes in ibrutinib-treated CLL (dated by TCRdb to about 2021). For context, the study as a whole: The cohort included around 16 treatment-naive and about a dozen relapsed/refractory patients; 17 to 18 were IGHV unmutated. Of the approximately 86 people in the trial, 26 had longitudinal samples available. Partial responses were observed in about 25 patients and complete responses in 2; after a median follow-up of 68 months, remission was maintained in approximately 14 patients and progression was observed in some twelve. All remission and progressive disease samples were collected while patients were still receiving ibrutinib. The response samples were drawn at a median of around eleven months into treatment, with a range of about 6 to 36 months. Samples averaged 255,043 productive templates and about 94,000 productive rearrangements. Cryopreserved peripheral blood mononuclear cells were obtained before treatment, at response, and at either sustained remission or disease progression. Paper-wide results and their limitations: At ibrutinib response clonality went up, during sustained remission it held steady, and at progression it dropped back toward baseline. Public clonotypes were found to be uncommon and were observed to contract or remain stable during treatment; the increase in clonality was shown to reflect expansion of private clonotypes at ibrutinib response. Baseline clonality exceeded that of age-matched healthy donors and correlated strongly with circulating CD8+ T-cell counts. Sampling times were not matched between sustained-remission and progressing patients, and lymph node repertoires were not studied.

This sequence uses TRBV6-5 and TRBJ2-1; matching of 6 bases hints at TRBD1 as the D gene. The sample here was PBMCs, taken after 12 months of ibrutinib treatment. The clonotype originates from a human donor with chronic lymphocytic leukemia. Read as DNA, the sequence is TGTGCCAGCAGTTTACAGGGATGGCTATCCTACAATGAGCAGTTCTTC. This encodes CASSLQGWLSYNEQFF.